These 17 T cell receptor beta chains originate from one sample sequenced in a study of cytomegalovirus exposure and HLA in healthy donors. PCR involved 60 Vbeta and 13 Jbeta primers. The protocol was immunoSEQ multiplex PCR, while the TCRdb copy is restricted to in-frame clones and leaves out a portion. The sample lists about 160,000 clones, roughly 80% occurring once. Sequenced: PBMCs. All receptors come from a man in his fifties or sixties in good health and CMV-seropositive.

The chain couples TRBV4-3 to TRBJ2-3, with 7 bases lining up with TRBD1. The junction had 3 bases not matched to a gene; V was cut back by 4 bases and J by 2 bases. Germline CDR1 reads LGHNA; CDR2 reads YSLEER. This CDR3 has 14 residues. The CDR3 nucleotides are TGCGCCAGCAGCCTCGGACAGGTCACAGATACGCAGTATTTT. It specifies CASSLGQVTDTQYF.

The count of this clone is one. The chain employs TRBV5-4 and TRBJ1-2, with a weak D call TRBD1 (5 bases). Germline CDR1 SGHNT, CDR2 YYREEE (reference sequence). V was cut by 0 bases and J by 3 bases, with 9 bases left in between. The CDR3 sequence is 14 residues long. CDR3 sequence: CASSLEGPYYGYTF. The CDR3 bases are TGTGCCAGCAGCTTGGAGGGGCCCTACTATGGCTACACCTTC.

This clone occurred a few times. The V and J genes are TRBV15 and TRBJ2-7; 7 bases map to TRBD1. Germline V gives CDR1 LNHNV, CDR2 YYDKDF (reference sequence). There are 15 residues in the CDR3. V lost 4 bases to trimming and J lost 1 base; unmatched junction nucleotides: 7. The CDR3 coding sequence is TGTGCCACCAGCATATCCCGACAGGGATCCTACGAGCAGTACTTC. This encodes CATSISRQGSYEQYF.

This chain uses TRBV27 with TRBJ1-5; D gene unclear. V lost 5 bases and J 0 bases, leaving 23 bases between the germline ends. CDR3 length: 19 residues. Germline CDR1 and CDR2: MNHEY and SMNVEV (reference sequence). CDR3 nucleotide sequence: TGTGCCAGCAGTCCCCATGGCAAGCATCAAGCGTATAGCAATCAGCCCCAGCATTTT. Translated: CASSPHGKHQAYSNQPQHF.

The CDR3 is CASSHGQGETQYF. The CDR3 bases are TGCGCCAGCAGCCATGGACAGGGAGAGACCCAGTACTTC. The chain employs TRBV5-1 and TRBJ2-5, with TRBD1 matching over 8 bases. The junction had 3 bases not matched to a gene; V was cut back by 4 bases and J by 4 bases. This CDR3 region has 13 residues. CDR1 is SGHRS, CDR2 YFSETQ, per germline.

The chain recombines TRBV5-6 with TRBJ1-4, with 8 positions matching TRBD1. This CDR3 is 15 amino acids long. The germline CDR1 and CDR2 sequences are SGHDT and YYEEEE. The ends lost 1 base at V and 6 bases at J; junction bases unmatched: 5. The CDR3 DNA is TGTGCCAGCAGCTTGAAGTCAGGGGGCTATGAAAAACTGTTTTTT. Translating it yields CASSLKSGGYEKLFF.

The rearrangement links TRBV7-2 to TRBJ2-2; no reliable D call. The V and J ends lost 6 bases and 0 bases respectively, with 8 bases between them. CDR1 and CDR2 from the germline V gene are SGHTA and FQGNSA. CDR3 length equals 14 residues. The CDR3 bases are TGTGCCAGCAGGCCAAGCGCGAACACCGGGGAGCTGTTTTTT. Protein product: CASRPSANTGELFF. The variable domain in full, with the rest retrieved from reference TRBV7-2 and TRBJ2-2, is GAGVSQSPSNKVTEKGKDVELRCDPISGHTALYWYRQSLGQGLEFLIYFQGNSAPDKSGLPSDRFSAERTGGSVSTLTIQRTQQEDSAVYLCASRPSANTGELFFGEGSRLTVL.

The chain links TRBV29-1 to TRBJ2-3; TRBD1 is a possible D gene (5 bases). This CDR3 is 12 amino acids long. V lost 5 bases and J lost 1, with 7 bases in between. Germline values: CDR1 SQVTM, CDR2 ANQGSEA. CDR3 in amino acids: CSVQQGTDTQYF. Written as DNA, the CDR3 is TGCAGCGTTCAACAGGGCACAGATACGCAGTATTTT.

This chain links TRBV11-2 with TRBJ2-7; tentative D call: TRBD2 (6 bases). The V and J ends lost 4 bases and 9 bases respectively, with 19 bases between them. The CDR3 is 14 amino acids. Germline CDR1 SGHAT, CDR2 FQNNGV. In DNA, the CDR3 is TGTGCCAGCAGCTCAGAACTTAGATGGCGGGGGCAGTACTTC. It codes for CASSSELRWRGQYF.

This clone was found once. The CDR3 sequence is CASSLAPSGGTDTQYF. The CDR3 nucleotides read TGTGCCAGCAGCTTAGCGCCTAGCGGGGGCACAGATACGCAGTATTTT. V gene TRBV7-8 combines with J gene TRBJ2-3; TRBD2 matches 9 bases. The CDR3 has 16 residues. Germline V lookup: CDR1 SGHVS, CDR2 FQNEAQ. The ends lost 0 bases at V and 1 base at J; junction bases unmatched: 2.

The chain uses TRBV7-9 and TRBJ1-6, with D uncertain. This CDR3 comprises 15 residues. From germline, CDR1 is SEHNR and CDR2 FQNEAQ (reference sequence). V was cut by 1 base and J by 10 bases, with 14 bases left in between. Here the CDR3 reads CASSLGGEAKSPLHF. CDR3 sequence (DNA): TGTGCCAGCAGCTTAGGCGGGGAGGCTAAATCACCCCTCCACTTT.

This rearrangement joins TRBV6-5 to TRBJ2-7; D is possibly TRBD1 (6 bases). The CDR3 is made up of 13 amino acids. Looked up from germline, CDR1 is MNHEY and CDR2 is SVGAGI. The ends were cut back, 7 bases at V and 2 bases at J, with 12 bases in the middle. The CDR3 sequence: CASTRQDTYEQYF. The CDR3 nucleotides are TGTGCCAGCACCAGACAGGATACCTACGAGCAGTACTTC.

The J gene is TRBJ2-1, the V gene TRBV19, with 11 positions matching TRBD1. Trimming removed 3 bases from V and 13 bases from J; junction bases left unmatched: 8. Germline loops: CDR1 LNHDA, CDR2 SQIVND (reference sequence). This CDR3 is 14 amino acids long. The CDR3 nucleotides read TGTGCCAGTAGTATCCCCGGGACAGGGGGACCCCAGTTCTTC. Protein product: CASSIPGTGGPQFF.

The chain links TRBV7-9 to TRBJ2-7; possibly TRBD2 for D (5 bases). There are 17 residues in the CDR3. V was cut by 5 bases and J by 2 bases, with 22 bases left in between. CDR1 SEHNR and CDR2 FQNEAQ come from the germline V gene (reference sequence). The CDR3 region has the DNA TGTGCCAGCAGCCGATCCGGTGTAGGACTTACTGCCTACGAGCAGTACTTC. Translating gives CASSRSGVGLTAYEQYF.

This sequence joins TRBV4-2 and TRBJ2-7; 8 nucleotides align to TRBD1. Unmatched junction bases numbered 6, after V lost 5 bases and J lost 0 bases. CDR1 is LGHNA, CDR2 YNFKEQ, per germline. The CDR3 extends over 15 amino acids. DNA of the CDR3: TGTGCCAGCAGCAAGCGGACAGGGAGCTCCTACGAGCAGTACTTC. This gives the protein CASSKRTGSSYEQYF.

This chain connects TRBV6-5 to TRBJ1-6, with TRBD1 identical over 9 bases. CDR1 and CDR2 (germline): MNHEY, SVGAGI. V gave up 6 bases and J gave up 9 bases; unmatched junction bases: 6. The CDR3 totals 14 residues. The CDR3 coding sequence is TGTGCCAGCAGGTTCCGGGACAGGGTTTCACCCCTCCACTTT. It encodes CASRFRDRVSPLHF.

Notes on this clone: Other DNA sequences in this sample translate to the same CDR3. CDR3 nucleotide sequence: TGTGCCAGTAGTATCCAGGGTTACGAGCAGTACTTC. Translating gives CASSIQGYEQYF. This chain links TRBV19 with TRBJ2-7, with D maybe TRBD1 (5 bases). Germline CDR1 reads LNHDA; CDR2 reads SQIVND (reference sequence). V lost 3 bases and J lost 4, with 7 bases in between. The CDR3 extends over 12 amino acids.